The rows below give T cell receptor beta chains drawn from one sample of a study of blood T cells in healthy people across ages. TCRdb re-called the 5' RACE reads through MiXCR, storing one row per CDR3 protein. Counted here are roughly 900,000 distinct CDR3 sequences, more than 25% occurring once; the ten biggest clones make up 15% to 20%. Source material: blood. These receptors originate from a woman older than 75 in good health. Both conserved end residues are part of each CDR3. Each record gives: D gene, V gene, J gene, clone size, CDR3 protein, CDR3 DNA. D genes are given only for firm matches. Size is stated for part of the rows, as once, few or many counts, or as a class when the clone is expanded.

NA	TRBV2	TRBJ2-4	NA	CASSQVSEQDF	TGTGCCAGCAGCCAGGTGAGCGAGCAGGACTTC
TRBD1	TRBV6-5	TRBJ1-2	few	CASSYDRQGYGYTF	TGTGCCAGCAGTTACGATCGACAGGGGTATGGCTACACCTTC
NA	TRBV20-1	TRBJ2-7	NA	CSARDRGFRYF	TGCAGTGCTAGAGATCGGGGGTTTCGGTACTTC
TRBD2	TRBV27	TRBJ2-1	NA	CASSSREVLNEQFF	TGTGCCAGCAGTTCGCGGGAGGTGCTCAATGAGCAGTTCTTC
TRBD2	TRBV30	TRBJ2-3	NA	CAWSVRGTSGGWDTQYF	TGTGCCTGGAGTGTACGAGGGACTAGCGGGGGGTGGGATACGCAGTATTTT
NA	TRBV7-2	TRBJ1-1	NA	CASTEGGMGTEAFF	TGTGCCAGCACCGAGGGGGGTATGGGCACTGAAGCTTTCTTT
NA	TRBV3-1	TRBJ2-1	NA	CASSQVLTRSSYNEQFF	TGTGCCAGCAGCCAAGTCCTGACAAGGAGCTCCTACAATGAGCAGTTCTTC
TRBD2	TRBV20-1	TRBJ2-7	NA	CSASRLAHYEQYF	TGCAGTGCTTCCCGACTAGCGCACTACGAGCAGTACTTC
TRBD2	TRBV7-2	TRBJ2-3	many	CASSSPGLAGGLSTDTQYF	TGTGCCAGCAGCTCCCCTGGACTAGCGGGGGGCCTGAGCACAGATACGCAGTATTTT
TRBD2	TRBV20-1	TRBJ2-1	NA	CSATPTSGGTCNERFF	TGCAGTGCCACCCCCACTAGCGGGGGGACCTGCAATGAGCGGTTCTTC
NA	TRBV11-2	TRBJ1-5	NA	CASSLARGSPQHF	TGTGCCAGCAGCTTAGCCAGGGGTAGCCCCCAGCATTTT
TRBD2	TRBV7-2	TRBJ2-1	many	CASSRLANSHIYNEQFF	TGTGCCAGCAGCCGACTAGCTAACTCCCATATATACAATGAGCAGTTCTTC
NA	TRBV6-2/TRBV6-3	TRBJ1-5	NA	CASSYATFNSNQPQHF	TGTGCCAGCAGTTACGCCACTTTTAATAGCAATCAGCCCCAGCATTTT
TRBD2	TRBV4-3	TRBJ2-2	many	CASSQGSLAVYGELFF	TGCGCCAGCAGCCAAGGGTCCCTAGCGGTCTACGGGGAGCTGTTTTTT
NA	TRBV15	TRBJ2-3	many	CATSRDLQDTQYF	TGTGCCACCAGCAGAGATTTACAAGATACGCAGTATTTT
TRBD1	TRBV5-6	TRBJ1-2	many	CASRRGTAHYGYTF	TGTGCCAGCAGACGGGGGACAGCCCACTATGGCTACACCTTC
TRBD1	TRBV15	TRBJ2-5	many	CATSRLPFTGTGDGKTQYF	TGTGCCACCAGCAGACTACCATTCACCGGGACAGGGGACGGGAAGACCCAGTACTTC
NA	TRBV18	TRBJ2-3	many	CASSRTEADTQYF	TGTGCCAGCTCGCGGACAGAGGCAGATACGCAGTATTTT
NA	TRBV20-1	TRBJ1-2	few	CSARSETQGRGGYTF	TGCAGTGCTAGATCAGAAACCCAAGGGCGCGGAGGCTACACCTTC
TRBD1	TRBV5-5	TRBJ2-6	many	CASSLAGQGSSGANVLTF	TGTGCCAGCAGCTTGGCCGGACAGGGATCCTCTGGGGCCAACGTCCTGACTTTC
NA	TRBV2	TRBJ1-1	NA	CASNPPVGTEAFF	TGTGCCAGCAATCCCCCTGTGGGCACTGAAGCTTTCTTT
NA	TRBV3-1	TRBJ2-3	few	CASSHGSGPTLDTQYF	TGTGCCAGCAGCCACGGTTCGGGACCTACATTAGATACGCAGTATTTT
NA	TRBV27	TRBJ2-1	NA	CASSSSGDYNEQFF	TGTGCCAGCAGCTCCTCAGGGGACTACAATGAGCAGTTCTTC
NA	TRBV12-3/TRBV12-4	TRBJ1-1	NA	CASSSVGGWGSEAFF	TGTGCCAGCAGTTCGGTAGGGGGTTGGGGGTCTGAAGCTTTCTTT
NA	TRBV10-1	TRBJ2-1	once	CASSEGRGGRNNEQFF	TGCGCCAGCAGTGAGGGGAGGGGGGGGCGGAACAATGAGCAGTTCTTC
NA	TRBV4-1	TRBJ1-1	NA	CASSQVQGKFTEAFF	TGCGCCAGCAGCCAAGTCCAGGGTAAATTCACTGAAGCTTTCTTT
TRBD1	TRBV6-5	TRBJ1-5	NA	CASSLYDRALYQPQHF	TGTGCCAGCAGCCTCTACGACAGGGCACTCTATCAGCCCCAGCATTTT
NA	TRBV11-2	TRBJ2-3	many	CASSLLAASNRDTQYF	TGTGCCAGCAGCTTACTGGCAGCCTCCAATCGGGATACGCAGTATTTT
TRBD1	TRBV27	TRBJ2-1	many	CASSSRQGGYNEQFF	TGTGCCAGCAGTTCACGACAGGGGGGATACAATGAGCAGTTCTTC
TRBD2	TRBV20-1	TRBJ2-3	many	CSATYWRGVTDTQYF	TGCAGTGCTACTTATTGGCGGGGGGTCACAGATACGCAGTATTTT
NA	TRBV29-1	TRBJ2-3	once	CSVARGFGTDTQYF	TGCAGCGTTGCTAGGGGTTTTGGCACAGATACGCAGTATTTT
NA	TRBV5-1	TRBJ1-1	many	CASSREGYTEAFF	TGCGCCAGCAGCCGGGAGGGGTACACTGAAGCTTTCTTT
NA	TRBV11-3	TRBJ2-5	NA	CASSLVLGKTQYF	TGTGCCAGCAGCTTAGTGTTGGGCAAGACCCAGTACTTC
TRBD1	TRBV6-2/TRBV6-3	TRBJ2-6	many	CASRPTGGGANVLTF	TGTGCCAGCAGGCCCACAGGGGGTGGGGCCAACGTCCTGACTTTC
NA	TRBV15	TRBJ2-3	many	CATSTRRAQSGDTQYF	TGTGCCACCAGCACTCGCAGGGCCCAATCGGGAGATACGCAGTATTTT
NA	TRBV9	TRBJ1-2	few	CASSTREGKGPANYGYTF	TGTGCCAGCAGCACCCGTGAGGGGAAAGGGCCGGCTAACTATGGCTACACCTTC
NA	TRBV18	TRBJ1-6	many	CASSPETDNSPLHF	TGTGCCAGCTCACCGGAGACAGATAATTCACCCCTCCACTTT
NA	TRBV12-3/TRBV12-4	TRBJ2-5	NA	CTSSLVQGGETQYF	TGTACCAGCAGTTTGGTGCAGGGGGGAGAGACCCAGTACTTC
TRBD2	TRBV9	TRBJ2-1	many	CASSVLGLRGGQDEQFF	TGTGCCAGCAGCGTTCTGGGGTTGCGGGGGGGCCAGGATGAGCAGTTCTTC
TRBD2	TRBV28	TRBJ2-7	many	CASSSIGGGGYEQYF	TGTGCCAGCAGTTCCATAGGCGGGGGAGGCTACGAGCAGTACTTC
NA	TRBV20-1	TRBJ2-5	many	CSARVSGTEETQYF	TGCAGTGCTAGAGTTTCAGGGACGGAAGAGACCCAGTACTTC
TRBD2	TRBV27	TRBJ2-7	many	CASSLSTGLAGYEQYF	TGTGCCAGCAGTTTATCGACGGGACTAGCGGGATACGAGCAGTACTTC
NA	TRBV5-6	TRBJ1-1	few	CASSRQGVVNTEAFF	TGTGCCAGCAGCCGTCAAGGGGTGGTGAACACTGAAGCTTTCTTT
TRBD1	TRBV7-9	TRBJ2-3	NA	CASSLDRILTDTQYF	TGTGCCAGCAGCTTGGACAGGATTCTTACAGATACGCAGTATTTT
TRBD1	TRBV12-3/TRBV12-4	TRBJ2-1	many	CASSRGQGGGNEQFF	TGTGCCAGCAGCCGAGGACAGGGTGGAGGCAATGAGCAGTTCTTC
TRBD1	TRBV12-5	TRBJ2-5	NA	CASGLEGQEETQYF	TGTGCTAGTGGTTTGGAGGGACAGGAAGAGACCCAGTACTTC
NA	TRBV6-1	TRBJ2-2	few	CASSEVGGRGELFF	TGTGCCAGCAGTGAAGTCGGAGGGCGAGGGGAGCTGTTTTTT
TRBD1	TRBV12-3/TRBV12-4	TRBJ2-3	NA	CASRGTASTDAQYF	TGTGCCAGCAGAGGGACAGCCAGCACAGATGCGCAGTATTTT
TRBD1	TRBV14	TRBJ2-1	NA	CASSQLRGPYNEQFF	TGTGCCAGCAGCCAGCTCAGGGGGCCCTACAATGAGCAGTTCTTC
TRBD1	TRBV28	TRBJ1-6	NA	CARRRDRASPLHF	TGTGCCAGGAGACGAGACAGGGCGTCACCCCTCCACTTT